This T cell receptor (beta chain) was recorded in a study of blood T cell repertoires in COVID-19. Authors' methods: Amplification of reference gene primers provided the estimated nucleated cell counts. Profiled with immunoSEQ multiplex PCR; TCRdb holds only in-frame clones, not every one. For V, J and clone size, that table is used; D and trimming come from the DNA. The sample holds roughly 80,000 clones, around 89% seen once. Germline V gene sequence: CDR1 SNHLY, CDR2 FYNNEI. CDR3 size: 15 residues. With 0 bases clipped from V and 2 bases from J, the junction kept 2 bases outside the gene matches. Sequencing was done on a sample of peripheral blood. The rearrangement joins TRBV2 to TRBJ1-2; 8 bases are a match to TRBD1. This clonotype originated in a human donor in a cohort sampled during active COVID-19. CDR3 bases: TGTGCCAGCAGTGAAGCCGGGACAGGAAACTATGGCTACACCTTC. Residues: CASSEAGTGNYGYTF. Full variable domain (missing parts from reference TRBV2 and TRBJ1-2): EPEVTQTPSHQVTQMGQEVILRCVPISNHLYFYWYRQILGQKVEFLVSFYNNEISEKSEIFDDQFSVERPDGSNFTLKIRSTKLEDSAMYFCASSEAGTGNYGYTFGSGTRLTVV.